Following are 20 T cell receptor beta chains from one sample sequenced in a study of shared clonotypes between healthy human individuals. The protocol was immunoSEQ multiplex PCR, while the TCRdb copy is restricted to in-frame clones and leaves out a portion. The sample includes about 500,000 clones, about 74% of them seen just once. Source material: PBMCs. These receptors were taken from a woman aged 35 to 49 in good health. Some clones in this sample may be carry-over from other donors' samples.

V usage is TRBV5-5 and J usage is TRBJ2-1, with 7 positions matching TRBD2. Germline trimming cut 2 bases from V and 7 bases from J; bases unmatched to any gene: 9. This CDR3 has 15 residues. Germline V CDR1 and CDR2: SGHKS, YYEKEE (reference sequence). The CDR3 reads CASSLAAGALNEQFF. For the CDR3, the DNA is TGTGCCAGCAGCTTAGCTGCGGGAGCTTTAAATGAGCAGTTCTTC.

V and J are TRBV6-5 and TRBJ2-7; 7 bases align to TRBD2. J lost 5 bases, V lost 6 bases, and 7 bases had no gene match. This CDR3 has 13 amino acids. CDR1 MNHEY and CDR2 SVGAGI come from the germline V gene. CDR3 sequence reads: CASRRGGSNEQYF. The CDR3 nucleotides read TGTGCCAGCAGGCGAGGCGGGAGTAACGAGCAGTACTTC.

This chain connects TRBV7-9 to TRBJ1-2, with 9 bases that match TRBD1. Germline loops: CDR1 SEHNR, CDR2 FQNEAQ (reference sequence). After removal of 1 base from V and 7 bases from J, the junction contained 7 bases not matched to a gene. The length of the CDR3 is 15 residues. The CDR3 sequence: CASSLGGQGVGGYTF. Here the CDR3 DNA reads TGTGCCAGCAGCTTAGGGGGACAGGGAGTTGGTGGCTACACCTTC.

This chain links TRBV6-5 with TRBJ1-5; D might be TRBD1 (5 bases). CDR1 MNHEY and CDR2 SVGAGI come from the germline V gene. The CDR3 has 13 residues. V dropped 7 bases and J dropped 9 bases, with 16 bases sitting between them. The CDR3 DNA is TGTGCCAGCACGCCCCACTCCGGGGGGCCCCAGCATTTT. Protein product: CASTPHSGGPQHF.

V and J are TRBV6-1 and TRBJ2-5; 11 bases are a match to TRBD1. Trimming took 9 bases from V and 0 from J; bases not matched to a gene: 3. Germline lookup yields CDR1 MNHNS and CDR2 SASEGT. The CDR3 loop spans 14 amino acids. CDR3 region: CASGTGGYQETQYF. CDR3 nucleotide sequence: TGTGCCAGTGGGACAGGGGGTTACCAAGAGACCCAGTACTTC.

The V call is TRBV5-1, the J call TRBJ1-1, with D tentatively TRBD1 (5 bases). CDR3 length equals 14 residues. CDR1 and CDR2 (germline): SGHRS, YFSETQ. Trimming cost V 0 bases and J 4 bases, with 10 bases left between them. The CDR3 sequence: CASSLAGQGTEAFF. The CDR3 region has the DNA TGCGCCAGCAGCTTGGCTGGGCAGGGCACTGAAGCTTTCTTT.

This clone was found a few times. V and J are TRBV30 and TRBJ2-7; 7 positions agree with TRBD2. The J call may be in error: the DNA end matches TRBJ2-5 better. In germline, CDR1 is GTSNPN, CDR2 SVGIG (reference sequence). The CDR3 extends over 13 amino acids. The CDR3 nucleotides are TGTGCCTGGAGTGCGCCAGCGGGGGAGACCCAGTACTTC. This translates into CAWSAPAGETQYF.

The rearrangement joins TRBV4-1 to TRBJ2-7; 7 positions agree with TRBD2. Germline V lookup: CDR1 MGHRA, CDR2 YSYEKL. CDR3 length equals 14 residues. The ends lost 3 bases at V and 6 bases at J; junction bases unmatched: 8. Written as DNA, the CDR3 is TGCGCCAGCAGCCAGGGGGGGATATATAGCGAGCAGTACTTC. Protein: CASSQGGIYSEQYF.

This rearrangement joins TRBV30 to TRBJ1-5, with D hard to call. CDR1 and CDR2 (germline): GTSNPN, SVGIG (reference sequence). The CDR3 is made up of 13 amino acids. The V end was cut by 2 bases, the J end by 4 bases, with 9 bases between. The CDR3 DNA reads TGTGCCTGGAGTACACCCCCGAATCAGCCCCAGCATTTT. Its translation: CAWSTPPNQPQHF.

The table lists this clone with many counts. This same CDR3 is encoded by further DNA sequences in the sample. This rearrangement joins TRBV30 to TRBJ2-7; D is possibly TRBD1 (6 bases). Trimming cost V 8 bases and J 1 base, with 12 bases left between them. Germline loops: CDR1 GTSNPN, CDR2 SVGIG (reference sequence). The CDR3 loop spans 12 amino acids. CDR3: CAGTGNSYEQYF. The CDR3 DNA sequence: TGTGCCGGAACAGGGAATTCCTACGAGCAGTACTTC.

With regard to this clone: A far larger clone is just one base off, so this is likely a read error. The DNA for the CDR3 is TGTGCCAGCAGCCAAGGGGTTTCTAGTGCGTACAAGCAGTACTTC. The encoded protein is CASSQGVSSAYKQYF. The chain carries TRBV4-2 and TRBJ2-7; D unclear. The CDR3 totals 15 residues. Germline CDR1 and CDR2: LGHNA and YNFKEQ. V shed 1 base and J shed 8 bases, with 18 bases lying between them.

The CDR3, as DNA: TGTGCCAGCAGCCCCAGGCAGGGGCAGGGTGAAAAACTGTTTTTT. It codes for CASSPRQGQGEKLFF. This chain connects TRBV7-2 to TRBJ1-4; perhaps TRBD1 as D (6 bases). Trimming shortened V by 5 bases and J by 7 bases, and 17 bases separated the two germline ends. Germline CDR1 and CDR2: SGHTA and FQGNSA. This CDR3 comprises 15 residues.

The genes are TRBV4-2 and TRBJ1-5; D call uncertain. In germline, CDR1 is LGHNA, CDR2 YNFKEQ. The CDR3 runs to 15 residues. Trimming shortened V by 3 bases and J by 2 bases, and 11 bases separated the two germline ends. CDR3 sequence: CASSHGPHGNQPQHF. In DNA, the CDR3 is TGTGCCAGCAGCCACGGACCCCACGGCAATCAGCCCCAGCATTTT.

With regard to this clone: This likely came from a read error, as a far larger clone is one base away. The chain uses TRBV4-2 and TRBJ2-3; D might be TRBD1 (5 bases). V was clipped by 2 bases and J by 8 bases, with 8 bases between them. Germline V CDR1 and CDR2: LGHNA, YNFKEQ. The CDR3 loop spans 12 amino acids. The CDR3 DNA is TGTGCCAGCAGCCAAACAGGCGGTACGCAGTATTTT. Its protein is CASSQTGGTQYF.

The chain recombines TRBV11-2 with TRBJ2-1; 7 bases fit TRBD2. V lost 1 base to trimming and J lost 10 bases; unmatched junction nucleotides: 10. This CDR3 region has 15 residues. Germline V gives CDR1 SGHAT, CDR2 FQNNGV. The CDR3 DNA reads TGTGCCAGCAGCTTAGGGACTTTCGCCGGGGGGGAGCAGTTCTTC. This gives the protein CASSLGTFAGGEQFF.

The rearrangement uses TRBV7-9 and TRBJ1-3, with 8 bases matching TRBD1. The CDR3 has 16 amino acids. V dropped 5 bases and J dropped 1; count of bases not matched to a gene: 7. CDR1 and CDR2 (germline): SEHNR, FQNEAQ (reference sequence). The CDR3 loop reads CASSMSDRGSGNTIYF. The CDR3 nucleotides are TGTGCCAGCAGCATGTCAGACAGGGGTTCTGGAAACACCATATATTTT.

The chain uses TRBV5-4 and TRBJ1-3; TRBD1 aligns across 7 bases. V trimming: 4 bases; J trimming: 5 bases; junction bases outside the gene matches: 12. Germline loops: CDR1 SGHNT, CDR2 YYREEE (reference sequence). CDR3 size: 16 residues. The CDR3 DNA reads as TGTGCCAGCAGCATGTTAACCGGGACAGATAGAAACACCATATATTTT. It encodes CASSMLTGTDRNTIYF. Supplemented by reference TRBV5-4 and TRBJ1-3, the full variable domain reads ETGVTQSPTHLIKTRGQQVTLRCSSQSGHNTVSWYQQALGQGPQFIFQYYREEENGRGNFPPRFSGLQFPNYSSELNVNALELDDSALYLCASSMLTGTDRNTIYFGEGSWLTVV.

Notes on this clone: This likely reflects a read error, since a far larger clone is one base away. The CDR3 ends on some other residue instead of the conserved phenylalanine or tryptophan, so this is likely a read error. The sample holds other DNA sequences that translate to the same CDR3. The chain combines TRBV29-1 with TRBJ2-7, with TRBD1 matching 8 bases. The CDR3 has 13 residues. Germline CDR1 reads SQVTM; CDR2 reads ANQGSEA. Trimming at V came to 6 bases and at J to 0 bases, leaving 4 bases not matched to a gene. CDR3 sequence (DNA): TGCAGCGTGGCCACAGGGGGCTCCTACGAGCAGTACTTA. This gives the protein CSVATGGSYEQYL.

This clone was detected only a few times. V usage is TRBV28 and J usage is TRBJ1-1; maybe TRBD1 (6 bases). Germline V lookup: CDR1 MDHEN, CDR2 SYDVKM. The CDR3 loop spans 12 amino acids. The V gene lost 7 bases and the J gene lost 6 bases, with 12 bases spanning the gap. The CDR3 here is CASIQGFAEAFF. The CDR3 nucleotides read TGTGCCAGCATCCAGGGGTTCGCTGAAGCTTTCTTT. Full variable domain (remainder filled in from reference TRBV28 and TRBJ1-1): DVKVTQSSRYLVKRTGEKVFLECVQDMDHENMFWYRQDPGLGLRLIYFSYDVKMKEKGDIPEGYSVSREKKERFSLILESASTNQTSMYLCASIQGFAEAFFGQGTRLTVV.

Notes on this clone: Additional DNA sequences in this sample encode the identical CDR3. This chain connects TRBV6-1 to TRBJ2-7; D is possibly TRBD1 (6 bases). This CDR3 comprises 14 residues. V dropped 1 base and J dropped 4 bases, with 11 bases sitting between them. Germline values: CDR1 MNHNS, CDR2 SASEGT. Written as DNA, the CDR3 is TGTGCCAGCAGTGAAGGCCAGGGGTTTTACGAGCAGTACTTC. This translates into CASSEGQGFYEQYF.